The 25 T cell receptor beta chains listed next were all sequenced from one sample in a study of blood T cell repertoires in COVID-19. The repertoire was sequenced with immunoSEQ multiplex PCR; TCRdb's copy has only in-frame clones and lacks some. This sample has 90,000 or so clones; about 83% occur once, and the top ten carry roughly 25%. The material sequenced was peripheral blood. The source of these receptors is a human donor in a cohort sampled during active COVID-19.

This chain links TRBV15 with TRBJ1-4; D gene unclear. The CDR3 is made up of 16 amino acids. V was trimmed by 3 bases and J by 7 bases, leaving 18 bases between them. Germline CDR1 is LNHNV and CDR2 is YYDKDF (reference sequence). CDR3 nucleotide sequence: TGTGCCACCAGCAGGGAGACCCGTTTAACGGTTGAAAAACTGTTTTTT. Translated, it gives CATSRETRLTVEKLFF.

This chain connects TRBV6-4 to TRBJ2-3; a weak D match, TRBD2 (7 bases). CDR3 length: 15 amino acids. Germline CDR1 reads MRHNA; CDR2 reads SNTAGT. V was trimmed by 6 bases and J by 3 bases, leaving 16 bases between them. The CDR3 loop reads CASREGGARTDTQYF. DNA for the CDR3: TGTGCCAGCAGAGAGGGGGGGGCGCGTACAGATACGCAGTATTTT.

This sequence joins TRBV19 and TRBJ1-5; 9 nucleotides align to TRBD1. Germline trimming cut 3 bases from V and 2 bases from J; bases unmatched to any gene: 2. Germline loops: CDR1 LNHDA, CDR2 SQIVND (reference sequence). This CDR3 comprises 15 residues. The CDR3 DNA follows: TGTGCCAGTAGTATCCGGACAGGGGGCAATCAGCCCCAGCATTTT. This translates into CASSIRTGGNQPQHF.

The gene calls are TRBV19 and TRBJ1-4, with 10 bases aligning to TRBD1. The CDR3 is made up of 15 amino acids. After removal of 7 bases from V and 6 bases from J, the junction contained 8 bases not matched to a gene. Germline-derived CDR1 and CDR2 are LNHDA and SQIVND (reference sequence). CDR3 sequence: CASNRPGTGDEKLFF. The DNA for the CDR3 is TGTGCCAGTAATCGTCCCGGGACAGGGGATGAAAAACTGTTTTTT. Full variable domain (remainder filled in from reference TRBV19 and TRBJ1-4): DGGITQSPKYLFRKEGQNVTLSCEQNLNHDAMYWYRQDPGQGLRLIYYSQIVNDFQKGDIAEGYSVSREKKESFPLTVTSAQKNPTAFYLCASNRPGTGDEKLFFGSGTQLSVL.

This sequence joins TRBV12-5 and TRBJ2-2; D remains ambiguous. The CDR3 runs to 12 residues. Per the germline V gene, CDR1 is LGHNT and CDR2 is FRNRAP. The V and J ends lost 2 bases and 8 bases respectively, with 6 bases between them. The CDR3, as DNA: TGTGCTAGTGGTTTGAATCCGGGGGAGCTGTTTTTT. It codes for CASGLNPGELFF.

Only one count was recorded for this clone. The genes are TRBV3-1 (or the pseudogene TRBV3-2) and TRBJ2-7; TRBD2 matches at 9 bases. V trimming: 1 base; J trimming: 0 bases; junction bases outside the gene matches: 10. CDR3 size: 18 residues. Germline lookup yields CDR1 LGHDT and CDR2 YNNKEL (reference sequence). The CDR3 DNA reads TGTGCCAGCAGCCAAGGCTTAGCGGGGGTCCGGAGCTCCTACGAGCAGTACTTC. Translation: CASSQGLAGVRSSYEQYF.

The chain is built from TRBV19 and TRBJ2-3; D is possibly TRBD2 (6 bases). The CDR3 sequence is 14 residues long. Germline values: CDR1 LNHDA, CDR2 SQIVND (reference sequence). With 5 bases removed from V and 4 bases from J, the gap between germline ends came to 13 bases. The CDR3 DNA sequence: TGTGCCAGTAGTCGGCGCCGCGGGGCAGATACGCAGTATTTT. This gives the protein CASSRRRGADTQYF.

This clone has more than one count but fewer than ten. The chain employs TRBV6-6 and TRBJ2-7; no firm D call. Germline V gene data show CDR1 as MNHNY and CDR2 as SVGAGI (reference sequence). The V and J ends lost 7 bases and 0 bases respectively, with 16 bases between them. The CDR3 has 15 amino acids. The CDR3 nucleotides are TGTGCCAGCACCCCGCCAGGCCATCCCTCCTACGAGCAGTACTTC. As protein: CASTPPGHPSYEQYF.

The rearrangement uses TRBV18 and TRBJ2-3; 10 bases are shared with TRBD1. Germline V gene sequence: CDR1 KGHSH, CDR2 LQKENI. V was pared by 3 bases and J by 5 bases, with 11 bases of the junction left unmatched. This CDR3 is built from 17 residues. CDR3 sequence reads: CASSPRPGQGKGDTQYF. The CDR3 coding sequence is TGTGCCAGCTCACCCCGCCCGGGACAGGGGAAGGGAGATACGCAGTATTTT.

This clone appeared a few times. The chain combines TRBV6-4 with TRBJ2-2; D is ambiguous. The V gene's germline CDR1 is MRHNA and CDR2 SNTAGT. The length of the CDR3 is 15 residues. With 3 bases removed from V and 4 bases from J, the gap between germline ends came to 12 bases. The DNA of the CDR3 is TGTGCCAGCAGTGAGGCAGGCATCGGCACCGGGGAGCTGTTTTTT. It yields the protein CASSEAGIGTGELFF.

The gene calls are TRBV3-1 (or the pseudogene TRBV3-2) and TRBJ2-7; the D is unclear. The germline gives CDR1 LGHDT, CDR2 YNNKEL (reference sequence). Trimming took off 2 bases at V and 1 base at J, with 9 bases between the two ends. CDR3 size: 14 residues. CDR3 bases: TGTGCCAGCAGCCAAATGACAAGGTCCTACGAGCAGTACTTC. Residues: CASSQMTRSYEQYF.

The chain uses TRBV2 and TRBJ1-3; 8 bases are shared with TRBD1. This CDR3 has 16 residues. Germline trimming cut 2 bases from V and 0 bases from J; bases unmatched to any gene: 3. CDR1 and CDR2 (germline): SNHLY, FYNNEI. The CDR3 sequence: CASSERRGLSGNTIYF. CDR3 in DNA: TGTGCCAGCAGTGAACGCAGGGGGCTCTCTGGAAACACCATATATTTT.

V is TRBV28 and J is TRBJ1-1; D is perhaps TRBD1 (5 bases). The CDR3 has 17 residues. V was pared by 8 bases and J by 1 base, with 23 bases between. CDR1 and CDR2 from the germline V gene are MDHEN and SYDVKM. DNA of the CDR3: TGTGCCAGCTTTAGCGTGAGGGGAGGGGCCGGGAACACTGAAGCTTTCTTT. It yields the protein CASFSVRGGAGNTEAFF. Drawing the rest from reference TRBV28 and TRBJ1-1, the complete variable domain is DVKVTQSSRYLVKRTGEKVFLECVQDMDHENMFWYRQDPGLGLRLIYFSYDVKMKEKGDIPEGYSVSREKKERFSLILESASTNQTSMYLCASFSVRGGAGNTEAFFGQGTRLTVV.

The rearrangement uses TRBV7-2 and TRBJ1-2, with 8 bases fitting TRBD1. This CDR3 has 16 amino acids. From germline, CDR1 is SGHTA and CDR2 FQGNSA. After removal of 1 base from V and 4 bases from J, the junction contained 8 bases not matched to a gene. CDR3 bases: TGTGCCAGCAGCTTAGGTCCGGGACAGGCTTCCTATGGCTACACCTTC. This translates into CASSLGPGQASYGYTF.

Details on this clone: This sample includes further DNA sequences coding for the same CDR3. The chain carries TRBV7-8 and TRBJ2-7, with a possible D match to TRBD2 (5 bases). This CDR3 is 13 amino acids long. CDR1 is SGHVS, CDR2 FQNEAQ, per germline. V was clipped by 1 base and J by 3 bases, with 7 bases between them. This CDR3 is CASSLGRGYEQYF. For the CDR3, the DNA is TGTGCCAGCAGCTTAGGTCGGGGCTACGAGCAGTACTTC.

The rearrangement links TRBV19 to TRBJ2-7; 11 positions agree with TRBD2. In germline, CDR1 is LNHDA, CDR2 SQIVND (reference sequence). The V gene end was trimmed by 3 bases and the J gene end by 1 base; junction bases not matched to a gene: 5. The CDR3 runs 16 residues. For the CDR3, the DNA is TGTGCCAGTAGTATCTCGGGACTAGCGGCTTCCTACGAGCAGTACTTC. Translated: CASSISGLAASYEQYF. Together with reference TRBV19 and TRBJ2-7, the CDR3 gives the full variable domain: DGGITQSPKYLFRKEGQNVTLSCEQNLNHDAMYWYRQDPGQGLRLIYYSQIVNDFQKGDIAEGYSVSREKKESFPLTVTSAQKNPTAFYLCASSISGLAASYEQYFGPGTRLTVT.

V and J are TRBV27 and TRBJ2-7; 11 nucleotides agree with TRBD2. This CDR3 comprises 16 residues. CDR1 MNHEY and CDR2 SMNVEV come from the germline V gene (reference sequence). V lost 3 bases to trimming and J lost 2 bases; unmatched junction nucleotides: 6. The CDR3 sequence is CASSLLAGGPTYEQYF. CDR3 nucleotides: TGTGCCAGCAGTTTGCTAGCGGGGGGCCCTACCTACGAGCAGTACTTC.

The chain links TRBV9 to TRBJ2-5; 9 nucleotides line up with TRBD2. Germline CDR1 reads SGDLS; CDR2 reads YYNGEE. V lost 0 bases to trimming and J lost 4 bases; unmatched junction nucleotides: 7. There are 16 residues in the CDR3. CDR3 protein: CASSVAAGGLGETQYF. The CDR3 DNA is TGTGCCAGCAGCGTAGCTGCGGGGGGGCTTGGAGAGACCCAGTACTTC. The whole variable domain, filled in from reference TRBV9 and TRBJ2-5, reads DSGVTQTPKHLITATGQRVTLRCSPRSGDLSVYWYQQSLDQGLQFLIQYYNGEERAKGNILERFSAQQFPDLHSELNLSSLELGDSALYFCASSVAAGGLGETQYFGPGTRLLVL.

The chain is built from TRBV5-4 and TRBJ2-2, with 9 bases aligning to TRBD1. The CDR3 totals 16 residues. Germline values: CDR1 SGHNT, CDR2 YYREEE (reference sequence). Trimming cost V 3 bases and J 5 bases; bases outside gene matches: 8. The CDR3 reads CASSSRNRGRTGELFF. In DNA form, the CDR3 reads TGTGCCAGCAGCTCGCGAAACAGGGGGCGGACCGGGGAGCTGTTTTTT.

The genes are TRBV5-8 and TRBJ1-2; D is possibly TRBD1 (6 bases). The CDR3 is 15 residues long. Germline loops: CDR1 SGHTS, CDR2 YDEGEE. V lost 0 bases, J lost 5 bases, and 14 bases lay in between. The CDR3 is CASSLETGHWYGYTF. The CDR3 nucleotides are TGTGCCAGCAGCTTGGAAACGGGACATTGGTATGGCTACACCTTC.

The J gene is TRBJ2-7, the V gene TRBV5-1; D is uncertain. CDR1 is SGHRS and CDR2 is YFSETQ in the germline V gene. The CDR3 sequence is 13 residues long. V shed 4 bases and J shed 3 bases, with 11 bases lying between them. The CDR3 loop reads CASSRGFDYEQYF. The DNA of the CDR3 is TGCGCCAGCAGCCGCGGCTTCGACTACGAGCAGTACTTC.

The V call is TRBV28, the J call TRBJ1-5; D might be TRBD1 (5 bases). CDR1 and CDR2 (germline): MDHEN, SYDVKM. V was trimmed by 5 bases and J by 2 bases, leaving 16 bases between them. The CDR3 is 16 amino acids. DNA of the CDR3: TGTGCCAGCAGTCCAAGGGGCGGAGTGGGCAATCAGCCCCAGCATTTT. Residues: CASSPRGGVGNQPQHF.

The chain employs TRBV19 and TRBJ1-2; 8 positions agree with TRBD1. The CDR3 consists of 16 residues. The junction had 13 bases not matched to a gene; V was cut back by 4 bases and J by 6 bases. Germline V gene sequence: CDR1 LNHDA, CDR2 SQIVND (reference sequence). CDR3 loop: CASSTDRGGDLDGYTF. The DNA for the CDR3 is TGTGCCAGTAGTACCGACAGGGGAGGGGACTTGGATGGCTACACCTTC.

The chain couples TRBV4-1 to TRBJ2-7; D perhaps matches TRBD1 (5 bases). The V and J ends lost 0 bases and 5 bases respectively, with 17 bases between them. Per the germline V gene, CDR1 is MGHRA and CDR2 is YSYEKL. CDR3 length: 16 amino acids. CDR3 DNA: TGCGCCAGCAGCCAAGATGGGGCAGGATCGTCGGACGAGCAGTACTTC. As protein: CASSQDGAGSSDEQYF.

V and J are TRBV19 and TRBJ2-1, with TRBD1 matching 9 bases. This CDR3 is 15 amino acids long. In germline, CDR1 is LNHDA, CDR2 SQIVND (reference sequence). The V segment lost 8 bases and the J segment 1 base; nucleotides outside the gene matches: 6. CDR3: CASVKTGGSYNEQFF. In DNA form, the CDR3 reads TGTGCCAGTGTAAAGACAGGGGGGTCCTACAATGAGCAGTTCTTC.